This T cell receptor (beta chain) comes out of a study of shared clonotypes between healthy human individuals. The study drew all its donors from Caucasian adults living in Nashville, Tennessee. Genomic DNA (from each subset) was split evenly across several immunoSEQ plates. The protocol was immunoSEQ multiplex PCR, while the TCRdb copy is restricted to in-frame clones and leaves out a portion. The sample consists of more than 850,000 clones, 70% to 80% of them appearing once. Study-level results: Non-shared clonotypes had lower generation probabilities than those shared by all four donors. Rarefaction analysis demonstrated incomplete sorted-subset sequencing notwithstanding large depth.

Germline-derived CDR1 and CDR2 are KGHSH and LQKENI. J lost 0 bases, V lost 4 bases, and 8 bases had no gene match. CDR3 length: 16 amino acids. Notes on this clone: Its antigen is still unknown.

The sequenced material came from memory CD4+ T cells from PBMCs. Subset denoted: CD45RA-negative fraction. This chain connects TRBV18 to TRBJ2-7; 8 bases fit TRBD1. This TCR was recovered from a man younger than 35 in good health. Some clones in this sample may be carry-over from other donors' samples. For the CDR3, the DNA is TGTGCCAGCTCACAAGGACAGGGTTCGGGCTCCTACGAGCAGTACTTC. It yields the protein CASSQGQGSGSYEQYF.